These 22 T cell receptor beta chains originate from one sample sequenced in a study of TIL therapy for anti-PD-1-resistant metastatic lung cancer. This was the immunoSEQ v3 assay. Sequenced by immunoSEQ multiplex PCR; TCRdb stores in-frame clones only, minus some. The table lists 50,000 to 70,000 clones, about 69% of them singletons. As to time point: pre-treatment sample, taken before nivolumab and TIL therapy. Sequencing was performed on blood, taken at baseline. Receptor source: a person between 25 and 79 years old with non-small cell lung cancer.

The chain links TRBV6-1 to TRBJ1-6; no reliable D call. Germline V gene data show CDR1 as MNHNS and CDR2 as SASEGT. The length of the CDR3 is 9 residues. This CDR3 reads CAPGSPLHF. The CDR3 DNA reads TGTGCTCCAGGATCACCCCTCCACTTT.

The chain employs TRBV9 and TRBJ2-2; TRBD2 aligns across 10 bases. This CDR3 is built from 17 residues. Germline V gives CDR1 SGDLS, CDR2 YYNGEE. The junction had 6 bases not matched to a gene; V was cut back by 4 bases and J by 0 bases. CDR3 region: CASSPGAGGTNTGELFF. The CDR3 nucleotides are TGTGCCAGCAGCCCCGGAGCGGGAGGGACGAACACCGGGGAGCTGTTTTTT.

This clone was observed a handful of times. The chain has TRBV2 and TRBJ2-3, with 10 nucleotides matching TRBD2. Looked up from germline, CDR1 is SNHLY and CDR2 is FYNNEI. This CDR3 has 15 residues. Trimming cost V 7 bases and J 2 bases; bases outside gene matches: 6. The CDR3, as DNA: TGTGCCAGCACCCCACTAGCGGGGTTCACAGATACGCAGTATTTT. Translation gives CASTPLAGFTDTQYF.

This clone was seen once. This chain links TRBV7-8 with TRBJ2-7; 7 nucleotides match TRBD2. The germline V gene encodes CDR1 SGHVS and CDR2 FQNEAQ. The J segment lost 4 bases and the V segment lost 7 bases, leaving 13 bases of the junction unmatched. The CDR3 is 15 amino acids. CDR3 region: CASNQWGGVGYEQYF. CDR3 sequence (DNA): TGTGCCAGCAACCAGTGGGGGGGTGTTGGTTACGAGCAGTACTTC.

This clone was detected a few times. The gene calls are TRBV10-3 and TRBJ1-2; no definite D call. The CDR3 contains 13 residues. The ends were cut back, 3 bases at V and 8 bases at J, with 13 bases in the middle. Per germline, CDR1 ENHRY and CDR2 SYGVKD. The CDR3 loop is CAISDTDARGYTF. The CDR3 coding sequence is TGTGCCATCAGTGACACGGACGCCCGCGGCTACACCTTC.

The V and J genes are TRBV19 and TRBJ1-5, with 8 positions matching TRBD1. Germline trimming cut 5 bases from V and 2 bases from J; bases unmatched to any gene: 11. The germline CDR1 and CDR2 sequences are LNHDA and SQIVND (reference sequence). The CDR3 has 17 amino acids. The CDR3 region has the DNA TGTGCCAGTAGTCTCCATCCCAGGGGGCCGGGCAATCAGCCCCAGCATTTT. Translation gives CASSLHPRGPGNQPQHF. The full variable domain, in which reference TRBV19 and TRBJ1-5 provide the parts outside the CDR3, is DGGITQSPKYLFRKEGQNVTLSCEQNLNHDAMYWYRQDPGQGLRLIYYSQIVNDFQKGDIAEGYSVSREKKESFPLTVTSAQKNPTAFYLCASSLHPRGPGNQPQHFGDGTRLSIL.

J is TRBJ2-7 and V is TRBV5-1; TRBD2 aligns across 7 bases. V lost 0 bases to trimming and J lost 4 bases; unmatched junction nucleotides: 4. The CDR3 consists of 14 residues. Germline assignment: CDR1 SGHRS and CDR2 YFSETQ. The CDR3 region has the DNA TGCGCCAGCAGCTTGGGGGGAGGGCCGTACGAGCAGTACTTC. This sequence encodes CASSLGGGPYEQYF. The entire variable domain, with the rest obtained from reference TRBV5-1 and TRBJ2-7, is as follows: KAGVTQTPRYLIKTRGQQVTLSCSPISGHRSVSWYQQTPGQGLQFLFEYFSETQRNKGNFPGRFSGRQFSNSRSEMNVSTLELGDSALYLCASSLGGGPYEQYFGPGTRLTVT.

The V and J genes are TRBV7-9 and TRBJ2-4; 7 bases are shared with TRBD1. The CDR3 contains 13 residues. The V segment lost 0 bases and the J segment 7 bases; nucleotides outside the gene matches: 0. CDR1 is SEHNR, CDR2 FQNEAQ, per germline (reference sequence). The CDR3 coding sequence is TGTGCCAGCAGCTTAGCCAGGGGGAACATTCAGTACTTC. This sequence encodes CASSLARGNIQYF.

The chain recombines TRBV11-2 with TRBJ2-3; D is unclear. CDR3 size: 11 residues. The V end lost 3 bases, the J end lost 10 bases, and 8 bases lay between the germline ends. Germline V gene data show CDR1 as SGHAT and CDR2 as FQNNGV. CDR3 nucleotide sequence: TGTGCCAGCAGCTTCCTTGGTGCGCAGTATTTT. Protein: CASSFLGAQYF.

V usage is TRBV5-4 and J usage is TRBJ2-1; D might be TRBD1 (6 bases). Between the trimmed V and J ends, which lost 4 bases and 7 bases, there was a span of 15 bases. The germline V gene encodes CDR1 SGHNT and CDR2 YYREEE (reference sequence). CDR3 length equals 14 residues. The CDR3 DNA is TGTGCCAGCAGCCCGAAGAACAGGGCTAATGAGCAGTTCTTC. It translates to CASSPKNRANEQFF.

The chain has TRBV7-8 and TRBJ2-7; the D is unclear. Germline V lookup: CDR1 SGHVS, CDR2 FQNEAQ. The CDR3 loop spans 16 amino acids. The V gene lost 0 bases and the J gene lost 3 bases, with 15 bases spanning the gap. The CDR3 here is CASSLAQERPDYEQYF. The CDR3 DNA sequence: TGTGCCAGCAGCTTAGCGCAAGAGCGTCCTGACTACGAGCAGTACTTC. Supplemented by reference TRBV7-8 and TRBJ2-7, the full variable domain reads GAGVSQSPRYKVAKRGQDVALRCDPISGHVSLFWYQQALGQGPEFLTYFQNEAQLDKSGLPSDRFFAERPEGSVSTLKIQRTQQEDSAVYLCASSLAQERPDYEQYFGPGTRLTVT.

The genes are TRBV2 and TRBJ2-1; 13 bases are shared with TRBD2. The germline V gene has CDR1 SNHLY and CDR2 FYNNEI. This CDR3 spans 16 amino acids. The trim removed 8 bases at V and 2 bases at J, leaving 6 bases unmatched. The DNA for the CDR3 is TGTGCCAGCGACCGACTAGCGGGAGGCGCCTACAATGAGCAGTTCTTC. Amino acids: CASDRLAGGAYNEQFF.

The chain couples TRBV10-3 to TRBJ1-5; D gene ambiguous. Germline V gene data show CDR1 as ENHRY and CDR2 as SYGVKD. Deletions cut 3 bases from V and 7 bases from J, with 13 bases between. CDR3 size: 14 residues. The CDR3 coding sequence is TGTGCCATCAGTGATCGGGGAGGGCGGCAGCCCCAGCATTTT. Protein: CAISDRGGRQPQHF.

This chain connects TRBV16 to TRBJ2-3, with D unclear. This CDR3 has 13 residues. Germline lookup yields CDR1 KGHSY and CDR2 FQNENV. V lost 6 bases and J lost 4, with 11 bases in between. The CDR3 nucleotides are TGTGCCAGCAGTTCCAGTCGGGCAGATACGCAGTATTTT. Its translation is CASSSSRADTQYF.

The chain combines TRBV7-9 with TRBJ1-4, with 8 bases lining up with TRBD1. CDR1 is SEHNR, CDR2 FQNEAQ, per germline (reference sequence). With 1 base clipped from V and 5 bases from J, the junction kept 3 bases outside the gene matches. This CDR3 comprises 15 residues. The chain's CDR3 is CASSLGQGRNEKLFF. CDR3 in DNA: TGTGCCAGCAGCTTAGGACAGGGGCGGAATGAAAAACTGTTTTTT.

This clone was observed a few times. The V call is TRBV5-1, the J call TRBJ1-6, with 9 bases that match TRBD1. There are 14 residues in the CDR3. The germline gives CDR1 SGHRS, CDR2 YFSETQ. Trimming removed 3 bases from V and 6 bases from J; junction bases left unmatched: 1. The CDR3 nucleotides are TGCGCCAGCAGCTCGACAGGGGGTAATTCACCCCTCCACTTT. This translates into CASSSTGGNSPLHF.

The chain has TRBV15 and TRBJ1-1, with a weak D call TRBD1 (6 bases). The CDR3 spans 13 residues. Looked up from germline, CDR1 is LNHNV and CDR2 is YYDKDF (reference sequence). Between the trimmed V and J ends, which lost 4 bases and 5 bases, there was a span of 11 bases. The CDR3 loop reads CATSTGGKTEAFF. CDR3 bases: TGTGCCACCAGCACCGGGGGCAAGACTGAAGCTTTCTTT.

The chain links TRBV2 to TRBJ2-7; no firm D call. Trimming left V 7 bases short and J 0 bases short, with 10 bases between. The CDR3 length is 13 residues. The germline V gene has CDR1 SNHLY and CDR2 FYNNEI. The CDR3 DNA reads TGTGCCAGCAAAGGCCCGAGCTCCTACGAGCAGTACTTC. Translation: CASKGPSSYEQYF.

As regards this clone: A read error may account for a junction end that differs from germline. The rearrangement uses TRBV2 and TRBJ2-7; 7 bases map to TRBD2. CDR1 and CDR2 from the germline V gene are SNHLY and FYNNEI. The CDR3 extends over 15 amino acids. CDR3 amino acids: CASSVTELGLVGGNF. CDR3 bases: TGTGCCAGCAGCGTAACAGAACTCGGACTGGTGGGAGGGAACTTC.

The gene calls are TRBV29-1 and TRBJ2-7; 12 bases align to TRBD1. V was clipped by 1 base and J by 6 bases; unmatched bases: 4. The CDR3 is made up of 14 amino acids. Germline CDR1 reads SQVTM; CDR2 reads ANQGSEA. CDR3 sequence (DNA): TGCAGCGTTGAAGGGGGACAGGGGGCGAGCGAGCAGTACTTC. Translation gives CSVEGGQGASEQYF.

CDR3 region: CASSFLDREGGYTF. For the CDR3, the DNA is TGTGCCAGCAGCTTCCTTGACAGGGAGGGAGGCTACACCTTC. The V call is TRBV5-5, the J call TRBJ1-2; 7 bases match TRBD1. In germline, CDR1 is SGHKS, CDR2 YYEKEE (reference sequence). This CDR3 comprises 14 residues. J lost 8 bases, V lost 2 bases, and 9 bases had no gene match.

This clone was seen a handful of times. The CDR3 sequence is CASSLEPVADWETQYF. CDR3 DNA: TGCGCCAGCAGCTTGGAACCCGTGGCAGATTGGGAGACCCAGTACTTC. The chain couples TRBV5-1 to TRBJ2-5; D not certain. Germline-derived CDR1 and CDR2 are SGHRS and YFSETQ. The length of the CDR3 is 16 residues. Between the trimmed V and J ends, which lost 0 bases and 5 bases, there was a span of 17 bases. The variable domain in full, completed from reference TRBV5-1 and TRBJ2-5, reads KAGVTQTPRYLIKTRGQQVTLSCSPISGHRSVSWYQQTPGQGLQFLFEYFSETQRNKGNFPGRFSGRQFSNSRSEMNVSTLELGDSALYLCASSLEPVADWETQYFGPGTRLLVL.